This entry lists 30 T cell receptor beta chains sequenced from one sample in a study of T cells in Graves' hyperthyroidism and ophthalmopathy. Authors of the study amplified TCR beta CDR3 regions from RNA transcripts. First-round RT-PCR of the TCR CDR3 relied on the HTBI primer set. TCRdb fed the multiplex PCR reads into MiXCR, producing one record per CDR3 protein. Counted here are roughly 510,000 distinct CDR3 sequences, around 20% occurring once; the ten biggest clones make up 26%. The sample consisted of blood. The receptor set was obtained from a man in his late teens or twenties with Graves' hyperthyroidism.

This clonotype has at least ten counts. The chain couples TRBV20-1 to TRBJ1-5; D is ambiguous. Trimming stripped 1 base from V and 11 bases from J, with 9 bases between. This CDR3 has 11 amino acids. Germline CDR1 DFQATT, CDR2 SNEGSKA (reference sequence). The CDR3 sequence is CSARGAPTQHF. As DNA, the CDR3 is TGCAGTGCTAGAGGGGCCCCGACCCAGCATTTT.

This clonotype was seen a handful of times. The J gene is TRBJ1-2, the V gene TRBV19; D may be TRBD1 (5 bases). V was pared by 7 bases and J by 8 bases, with 26 bases between. Germline V CDR1 and CDR2: LNHDA, SQIVND (reference sequence). CDR3 length equals 16 residues. This CDR3 reads CASTPSGTRRESGYTF. CDR3 bases: TGTGCCAGTACTCCGTCCGGGACGAGGAGGGAGTCGGGCTACACCTTC.

In its sample, this clonotype was seen once. At one of its ends the junction is not consistent with the germline gene, which may arise from a read error. The chain joins TRBV7-2 to TRBJ2-4; perhaps D is TRBD1 or TRBD2 (5 bases each). The length of the CDR3 is 17 residues. Germline loops: CDR1 SGHTA, CDR2 FQGNSA. Written as DNA, the CDR3 is TGTGCCAGCAGCTTACGTCAGGGATCTCTAGCCAAAAACATTAAGTACTTC. The encoded protein is CASSLRQGSLAKNIKYF.

This clonotype was seen repeatedly, ten times or more. The chain combines TRBV20-1 with TRBJ2-5; a possible D gene is TRBD2 (7 bases). The CDR3 totals 15 residues. Trimming removed 1 base from V and 1 base from J, with 13 bases in between. Looked up from germline, CDR1 is DFQATT and CDR2 is SNEGSKA (reference sequence). CDR3 sequence reads: CSARGGRGRQETQYF. The CDR3 DNA reads as TGCAGTGCTAGAGGGGGGCGGGGGCGCCAAGAGACCCAGTACTTC.

This clonotype was seen at least ten times. CDR3 DNA sequence: TGTGCCAGCAGTTCCCAGGGCGGGGACACTGAAGCTTTCTTT. It yields the protein CASSSQGGDTEAFF. This sequence joins TRBV27 and TRBJ1-1, with D possibly matching TRBD1 (5 bases). CDR3 size: 14 residues. Germline CDR1 MNHEY, CDR2 SMNVEV (reference sequence). Trimming pared 4 bases from V and 3 bases from J, leaving 12 bases between.

In its sample, this clonotype was seen many times. The chain has TRBV12-3 or TRBV12-4 and TRBJ1-5, with unresolved D. The CDR3 consists of 15 residues. V was shortened by 1 base and J by 3 bases, with 10 bases between the two germline ends. This chain's CDR3 is CASSLGSGSNQPQHF. CDR3 sequence (DNA): TGTGCCAGCAGTTTAGGGTCAGGTTCCAATCAGCCCCAGCATTTT.

This clonotype occurred many times. This rearrangement joins TRBV2 to TRBJ1-2; TRBD1 is a possible D gene (5 bases). With 4 bases removed from V and 3 bases from J, the gap between germline ends came to 12 bases. Looked up from germline, CDR1 is SNHLY and CDR2 is FYNNEI. This CDR3 region has 14 residues. CDR3 in DNA: TGTGCCAGCAGTGTAGGACCGGGGCACTATGGCTACACCTTC. Translated, it gives CASSVGPGHYGYTF.

This clonotype has at least ten counts. V and J are TRBV6-2 or TRBV6-3 and TRBJ2-4; D might be TRBD2 (7 bases). This CDR3 region has 15 residues. The germline V gene encodes CDR1 MNHEY and CDR2 SVGEGT. The V end was cut by 2 bases, the J end by 4 bases, with 12 bases between. The CDR3 is CASSYVGGPKNIQYF. The CDR3 DNA is TGTGCCAGCAGTTACGTCGGGGGGCCGAAAAACATTCAGTACTTC.

This clonotype was seen repeatedly, ten times or more. The gene calls are TRBV29-1 and TRBJ1-2; 10 nucleotides line up with TRBD1. Germline V CDR1 and CDR2: SQVTM, ANQGSEA. Trimming cost V 7 bases and J 1 base; bases outside gene matches: 3. The CDR3 is 13 residues long. CDR3 bases: TGCAGCGAAGGGACAGGGGTTAACTATGGCTACACCTTC. It yields the protein CSEGTGVNYGYTF.

Many counts were recorded for this clonotype. This sequence joins TRBV12-3 or TRBV12-4 and TRBJ1-5, with a possible D match to TRBD1 (6 bases). The germline V and J ends were trimmed by 0 bases and 2 bases, with 8 bases remaining between them. The CDR3 runs to 15 residues. CDR3 sequence reads: CASSLANRGNQPQHF. The CDR3 bases are TGTGCCAGCAGTTTAGCCAACAGGGGCAATCAGCCCCAGCATTTT.

The chain carries TRBV12-3 or TRBV12-4 and TRBJ1-1; D is unclear. This CDR3 comprises 14 residues. Trimming pared 3 bases from V and 1 base from J, leaving 9 bases between. The CDR3 region has the DNA TGTGCCAGCAGTTTCCGACACAAGAACACTGAAGCTTTCTTT. Its translation: CASSFRHKNTEAFF.

Notes on this clonotype: A much larger clone lies one base from this, so it may be a read error. The chain joins TRBV28 to TRBJ1-1; tentative D call: TRBD1 (5 bases). The CDR3 length is 16 residues. In germline, CDR1 is MDHEN, CDR2 SYDVKM. The CDR3 protein is CASSPGPEIRHTEASF. For the CDR3, the DNA is TGTGCCAGCAGTCCGGGACCCGAGATACGCCACACTGAAGCTTCCTTT.

This clonotype has ten or more counts. The rearrangement uses TRBV19 and TRBJ1-5; the D is unclear. The length of the CDR3 is 15 residues. Trimming stripped 5 bases from V and 0 bases from J, with 11 bases between. From germline, CDR1 is LNHDA and CDR2 SQIVND (reference sequence). DNA of the CDR3: TGTGCCAGTAGTCCCGCGGGGTATAGCAATCAGCCCCAGCATTTT. It specifies CASSPAGYSNQPQHF.

This clonotype was counted at least ten times. The V gene is TRBV12-3 or TRBV12-4, the J gene TRBJ1-1; D remains ambiguous. The CDR3 consists of 14 residues. Trimming pared 4 bases from V and 1 base from J, leaving 10 bases between. Here the CDR3 DNA reads TGTGCCAGCAGTTCAAGCGTAACGAACACTGAAGCTTTCTTT. It encodes CASSSSVTNTEAFF.

This clonotype was seen many times. The J gene is TRBJ2-5, the V gene TRBV4-1; 9 positions agree with TRBD1. The germline gives CDR1 MGHRA, CDR2 YSYEKL. Unmatched junction bases numbered 4, after V lost 0 bases and J lost 2 bases. The CDR3 has 16 residues. This CDR3 is CASSQDSGQGQETQYF. The CDR3 region has the DNA TGCGCCAGCAGCCAAGATAGCGGACAGGGGCAAGAGACCCAGTACTTC.

V usage is TRBV6-2 or TRBV6-3 and J usage is TRBJ2-2; TRBD2 matches at 9 bases. Per the germline V gene, CDR1 is MNHEY and CDR2 is SVGEGT. V lost 4 bases and J lost 6; bases outside the gene matches: 15. This CDR3 has 18 residues. CDR3 sequence reads: CASSSTGPWAGGPGELFF. As DNA, the CDR3 is TGTGCCAGCAGTTCCACCGGCCCGTGGGCGGGGGGGCCCGGGGAGCTGTTTTTT.

This clonotype was counted ten times or more. This rearrangement joins TRBV2 to TRBJ2-7; TRBD1 aligns across 7 bases. The CDR3 contains 11 residues. In germline, CDR1 is SNHLY, CDR2 FYNNEI. For the CDR3, the DNA is TGTGCGACACAGGGGTACTACGAGCAGTACTTC. Amino acids: CATQGYYEQYF. The full variable domain, completed using reference TRBV2 and TRBJ2-7, is EPEVTQTPSHQVTQMGQEVILRCVPISNHLYFYWYRQILGQKVEFLVSFYNNEISEKSEIFDDQFSVERPDGSNFTLKIRSTKLEDSAMYFCATQGYYEQYFGPGTRLTVT.

The rearrangement links TRBV15 to TRBJ2-5; perhaps TRBD1 as D (6 bases). Germline values: CDR1 LNHNV, CDR2 YYDKDF (reference sequence). CDR3 length: 17 amino acids. Between the trimmed V and J ends, which lost 1 base and 3 bases, there was a span of 18 bases. CDR3 protein: CATSRVYDRPGKETQYF. The CDR3 bases are TGTGCCACCAGCAGAGTTTACGACAGGCCGGGGAAAGAGACCCAGTACTTC.

This clonotype was counted at least ten times. CDR3 in amino acids: CAISRAGDTEAFF. The CDR3 DNA reads as TGTGCCATCTCGAGAGCCGGCGACACTGAAGCTTTCTTT. The gene calls are TRBV19 and TRBJ1-1; D is unclear. The CDR3 loop spans 13 amino acids. The V and J ends lost 10 bases and 3 bases respectively, with 15 bases between them. Germline CDR1 reads LNHDA; CDR2 reads SQIVND (reference sequence).

This clonotype occurred many times. The CDR3 sequence is CASSERDGWHYGYTF. The CDR3 nucleotides are TGTGCCAGCAGTGAGCGGGACGGGTGGCACTATGGCTACACCTTC. V is TRBV27 and J is TRBJ1-2; a possible D gene is TRBD1 (5 bases). This CDR3 is built from 15 residues. CDR1 is MNHEY and CDR2 is SMNVEV in the germline V gene (reference sequence). Between the trimmed V and J ends, which lost 5 bases and 3 bases, there was a span of 16 bases.

In this sample, this clonotype turned up many times. This rearrangement joins TRBV2 to TRBJ2-7, with 10 nucleotides matching TRBD1. This CDR3 spans 13 amino acids. Germline trimming cut 7 bases from V and 3 bases from J; bases unmatched to any gene: 3. Germline CDR1 is SNHLY and CDR2 is FYNNEI. The CDR3 loop is CASKGQGFYEQYF. CDR3 in DNA: TGTGCCAGCAAGGGACAGGGGTTCTACGAGCAGTACTTC.

There are many counts of this clonotype. The rearrangement joins TRBV19 to TRBJ1-1, with TRBD1 as a possible D gene (5 bases). CDR1 is LNHDA, CDR2 SQIVND, per germline (reference sequence). V dropped 6 bases and J dropped 1 base, with 9 bases sitting between them. This CDR3 has 13 residues. The CDR3 DNA reads as TGTGCCAGTAGGCAGGGTTGGAACACTGAAGCTTTCTTT. Residues: CASRQGWNTEAFF.

At least ten counts were recorded for this clonotype. The chain couples TRBV6-2 or TRBV6-3 to TRBJ1-6; 7 positions match TRBD1. The CDR3 contains 17 residues. Germline values: CDR1 MNHEY, CDR2 SVGEGT. Trimming took 0 bases from V and 2 from J; bases not matched to a gene: 4. This chain's CDR3 is CASSYSTGRTYNSPLHF. The CDR3 DNA reads TGTGCCAGCAGTTACTCGACAGGGAGGACCTATAATTCACCCCTCCACTTT.

The V gene is TRBV19, the J gene TRBJ2-6, with TRBD1 as a possible D gene (6 bases). Trimming left V 3 bases short and J 4 bases short, with 19 bases between. Per germline, CDR1 LNHDA and CDR2 SQIVND (reference sequence). This CDR3 is 18 amino acids long. CDR3 bases: TGTGCCAGTAGTATCCTACAGGGTTCACTATCGGGGGCCAACGTCCTGACTTTC. Its translation is CASSILQGSLSGANVLTF.

This clonotype came up many times. Possible read error: a much larger clone is one base away. This likely comes from a read error, as the CDR3 has no conserved phenylalanine or tryptophan at its end. The rearrangement joins TRBV6-1 to TRBJ2-7; 11 nucleotides align to TRBD2. V shed 6 bases and J 2 bases; nucleotides not matched to a gene: 3. The CDR3 contains 14 residues. Per germline, CDR1 MNHNS and CDR2 SASEGT. The CDR3 nucleotides read TGTGCCAGCAGGACTAGCGGGGTCCCCTACGAGCAGTACCTC. Its translation: CASRTSGVPYEQYL.

Details on this clonotype: A junction end diverges from the germline sequence, so it may reflect a read error. The J gene is TRBJ2-7, the V gene TRBV28, with D possibly being TRBD1 (5 bases). In germline, CDR1 is MDHEN, CDR2 SYDVKM. The CDR3 contains 14 residues. CDR3 nucleotides: TGTGCCAGCAGTCCCCCGACAGTTACCTACGGGCAGTACTTC. It is translated as CASSPPTVTYGQYF. The variable domain in full, with the rest retrieved from reference TRBV28 and TRBJ2-7, is DVKVTQSSRYLVKRTGEKVFLECVQDMDHENMFWYRQDPGLGLRLIYFSYDVKMKEKGDIPEGYSVSREKKERFSLILESASTNQTSMYLCASSPPTVTYGQYFGPGTRLTVT.

V and J are TRBV11-2 and TRBJ1-5; TRBD1 might be the D (5 bases). The CDR3 contains 18 residues. Trimming left V 8 bases short and J 5 bases short, with 28 bases between. CDR1 is SGHAT, CDR2 FQNNGV, per germline. DNA for the CDR3: TGTGCCAGCGGTCGGGGACCGCTAACGGTTGGTCCTTATCAGCCCCAGCATTTT. Its protein product is CASGRGPLTVGPYQPQHF.

This clonotype has a count of ten or more. The chain is built from TRBV28 and TRBJ1-6; D ambiguous. CDR1 is MDHEN, CDR2 SYDVKM, per germline. The CDR3 totals 14 residues. V lost 6 bases to trimming and J lost 7 bases, with 13 bases between them. In DNA form, the CDR3 reads TGTGCCAGCAGCCCGAGCTCGGGGAATTCACCCCTCCACTTT. Protein product: CASSPSSGNSPLHF.

This clonotype was seen a handful of times. J is TRBJ1-2 and V is TRBV7-9; perhaps TRBD1 as D (5 bases). Trimming took 11 bases from V and 3 from J, leaving 19 bases between them. This CDR3 has 14 amino acids. Germline V gene lookup returns CDR1 SEHNR and CDR2 FQNEAQ (reference sequence). The CDR3 nucleotides are TGTGCCTGGGGCCGCACAGTCGACTACTATGGCTACACCTTC. Its protein is CAWGRTVDYYGYTF.

This clonotype was picked up many times. This rearrangement joins TRBV7-9 to TRBJ1-2, with 7 nucleotides matching TRBD1. The CDR3 consists of 14 residues. Germline loops: CDR1 SEHNR, CDR2 FQNEAQ (reference sequence). V lost 5 bases, J lost 6 bases, and 9 bases stayed unmatched. In DNA, the CDR3 is TGTGCCAGCAGCCTCATAGGGACAGTTAATGGCTACACCTTC. Encoded protein: CASSLIGTVNGYTF.